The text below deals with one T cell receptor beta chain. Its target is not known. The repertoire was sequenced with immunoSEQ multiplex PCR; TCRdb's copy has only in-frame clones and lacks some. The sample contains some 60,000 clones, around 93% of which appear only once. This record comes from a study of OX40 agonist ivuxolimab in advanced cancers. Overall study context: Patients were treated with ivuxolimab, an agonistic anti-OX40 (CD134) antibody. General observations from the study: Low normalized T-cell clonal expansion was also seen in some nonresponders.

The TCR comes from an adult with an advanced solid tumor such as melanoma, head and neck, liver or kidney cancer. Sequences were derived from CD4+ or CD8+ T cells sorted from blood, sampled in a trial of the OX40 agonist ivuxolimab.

In nucleotides, the CDR3 is TGCGCCAGCAGCCAAGCCCCAGCGGGAGGTTGGGATGAGCAGTTCTTC. As protein: CASSQAPAGGWDEQFF. The chain is built from TRBV4-1 and TRBJ2-1; 9 positions match TRBD2. Germline CDR1 and CDR2: MGHRA and YSYEKL. The trim removed 1 base at V and 8 bases at J, leaving 9 bases unmatched. The CDR3 consists of 16 residues.